What follows are 13 T cell receptor beta chains derived from one specimen sequenced in a study of T-cell reconstitution after alpha-beta-depleted transplantation in children. Unique molecular identifiers were incorporated when the TCRbeta library was constructed. Each CDR3 protein gets one entry after TCRdb re-called the PCR reads with MiXCR. The sample consists of around 370,000 distinct CDR3 sequences, under 13% of them appearing once. Sample: PBMCs from the stem cell graft donor, taken from the stem cell graft. Every receptor here comes from a human donor who donated a stem cell graft to a child with acute lymphoblastic leukemia.

This clonotype was picked up a small number of times. V gene TRBV5-1 combines with J gene TRBJ2-7, with D maybe TRBD1 (5 bases). Germline V CDR1 and CDR2: SGHRS, YFSETQ. This CDR3 is built from 15 residues. The V end lost 2 bases, the J end lost 3 bases, and 15 bases lay between the germline ends. The CDR3 protein is CASSFKGVEVYEQYF. The CDR3 DNA is TGCGCCAGCAGCTTTAAAGGGGTAGAAGTCTACGAGCAGTACTTC.

This chain connects TRBV5-1 to TRBJ2-1; D not certain. Trimming left V 4 bases short and J 2 bases short, with 7 bases between. Germline V gene lookup returns CDR1 SGHRS and CDR2 YFSETQ. The CDR3 loop spans 13 amino acids. CDR3 DNA: TGCGCCAGCAGCCCGGCTACCTACAATGAGCAGTTCTTC. It specifies CASSPATYNEQFF.

This chain connects TRBV10-3 to TRBJ1-1; the D gene is possibly TRBD1 (5 bases). CDR1 ENHRY and CDR2 SYGVKD come from the germline V gene. V was cut by 10 bases and J by 4 bases, with 16 bases left in between. The CDR3 runs 13 residues. CDR3 sequence: CATKEGYGTEAFF. The CDR3 coding sequence is TGTGCCACGAAGGAGGGGTACGGCACTGAAGCTTTCTTT.

The chain couples TRBV7-2 to TRBJ2-1; possible D gene TRBD2, 6 bases. This CDR3 spans 14 amino acids. V was pared by 5 bases and J by 9 bases, with 17 bases between. CDR1 is SGHTA and CDR2 is FQGNSA in the germline V gene. The CDR3 sequence: CASSPGLRGREQFF. The CDR3 DNA reads as TGTGCCAGCAGCCCAGGTTTGCGGGGCCGTGAGCAGTTCTTC.

This clonotype appeared a few times. A junction boundary mismatches the germline segment, possibly from a read error. The rearrangement uses TRBV15 and TRBJ2-1; the D is unclear. Germline V gene sequence: CDR1 LNHNV, CDR2 YYDKDF (reference sequence). The length of the CDR3 is 14 residues. The CDR3 reads CATSRVGSYNEQFF. The CDR3 DNA reads as TGTGCCACCAGCAGAGTTGGGTCCTACAATGAGCAGTTTTTC.

In this sample, this clonotype turned up many times. The chain employs TRBV28 and TRBJ2-3; 7 bases are a match to TRBD2. V was pared by 2 bases and J by 0 bases, with 14 bases of the junction left unmatched. Germline V gene sequence: CDR1 MDHEN, CDR2 SYDVKM. The CDR3 contains 19 residues. CDR3 residues: CASSLPTAAGLKSTDTQYF. Here the CDR3 DNA reads TGTGCCAGCAGTTTACCGACCGCAGCGGGACTAAAAAGCACAGATACGCAGTATTTT.

The chain combines TRBV7-6 with TRBJ2-3; D call uncertain. From germline, CDR1 is SGHVS and CDR2 FNYEAQ. The V end lost 1 base, the J end lost 2 bases, and 4 bases lay between the germline ends. The CDR3 contains 13 residues. The CDR3 DNA reads TGTGCCAGCAGCTTAGAGAACACAGATACGCAGTATTTT. As protein: CASSLENTDTQYF.

V usage is TRBV27 and J usage is TRBJ1-1, with a tentative D call TRBD1 (6 bases). The CDR3 totals 17 residues. V was cut by 0 bases and J by 1 base, with 15 bases left in between. CDR1 is MNHEY and CDR2 is SMNVEV in the germline V gene (reference sequence). DNA of the CDR3: TGTGCCAGCAGTTTATCCCGCTCGGGGGGGCGGAACACTGAAGCTTTCTTT. Translated: CASSLSRSGGRNTEAFF.

This clonotype was seen a few times. The J gene is TRBJ1-1, the V gene TRBV7-2; 9 positions agree with TRBD1. Germline V gives CDR1 SGHTA, CDR2 FQGNSA. The CDR3 runs to 14 residues. With V trimmed by 4 bases and J by 7 bases, 7 bases remained unmatched. Written as DNA, the CDR3 is TGTGCCAGCAGCTCGGGACAGGGCCTAATTGAAGCTTTCTTT. Translating it yields CASSSGQGLIEAFF.

This chain uses TRBV10-3 with TRBJ2-1; a weak D match, TRBD2 (6 bases). V was cut by 10 bases and J by 0 bases, with 19 bases left in between. The germline V gene has CDR1 ENHRY and CDR2 SYGVKD. There are 16 residues in the CDR3. CDR3 nucleotide sequence: TGTGCCACATCGCGCGGGGAGTCTAGCTCCTACAATGAGCAGTTCTTC. This sequence encodes CATSRGESSSYNEQFF.

V and J are TRBV5-5 and TRBJ1-5; TRBD1 matches 7 bases. V shed 2 bases and J 0 bases; nucleotides not matched to a gene: 2. The CDR3 is 15 amino acids. CDR1 SGHKS and CDR2 YYEKEE come from the germline V gene (reference sequence). The CDR3 DNA is TGTGCCAGCAGCTTCAGGGGGAATAGCAATCAGCCCCAGCATTTT. The encoded protein is CASSFRGNSNQPQHF.

This chain joins TRBV5-1 and TRBJ1-1; D not resolved. The germline V gene has CDR1 SGHRS and CDR2 YFSETQ. V lost 0 bases, J lost 1 base, and 7 bases lay in between. This CDR3 region has 14 residues. As DNA, the CDR3 is TGCGCCAGCAGCTTGGTATGGCAGAACACTGAAGCTTTCTTT. Protein sequence: CASSLVWQNTEAFF.

The chain couples TRBV3-1 to TRBJ2-7; 7 bases agree with TRBD1. CDR1 and CDR2 (germline): LGHDT, YNNKEL (reference sequence). V lost 11 bases, J lost 3 bases, and 16 bases stayed unmatched. This CDR3 region has 15 residues. CDR3 bases: TGTGCCTCCTGCCTACAGGGGAACTCGCACTACGAGCAGTACTTC. Its protein is CASCLQGNSHYEQYF.